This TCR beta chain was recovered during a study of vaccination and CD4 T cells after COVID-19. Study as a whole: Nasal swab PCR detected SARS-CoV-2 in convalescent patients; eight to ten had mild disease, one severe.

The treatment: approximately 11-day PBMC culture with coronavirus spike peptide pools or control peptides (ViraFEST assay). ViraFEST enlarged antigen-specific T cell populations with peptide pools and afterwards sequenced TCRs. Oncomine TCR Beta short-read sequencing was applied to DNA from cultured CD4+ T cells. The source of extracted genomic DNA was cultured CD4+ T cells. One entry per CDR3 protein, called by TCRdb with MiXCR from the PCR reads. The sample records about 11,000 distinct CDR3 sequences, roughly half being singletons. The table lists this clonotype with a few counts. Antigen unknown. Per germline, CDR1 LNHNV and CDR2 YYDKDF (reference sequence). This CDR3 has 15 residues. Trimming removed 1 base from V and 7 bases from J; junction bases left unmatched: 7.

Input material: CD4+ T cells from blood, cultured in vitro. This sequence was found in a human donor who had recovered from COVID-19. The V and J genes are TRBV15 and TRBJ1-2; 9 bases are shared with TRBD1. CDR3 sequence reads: CATSRATQGAGGYTF. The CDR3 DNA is TGTGCCACCAGCAGAGCCACACAGGGGGCGGGTGGCTACACCTTC. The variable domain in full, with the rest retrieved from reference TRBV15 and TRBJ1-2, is DAMVIQNPRYQVTQFGKPVTLSCSQTLNHNVMYWYQQKSSQAPKLLFHYYDKDFNNEADTPDNFQSRRPNTSFCFLDIRSPGLGDTAMYLCATSRATQGAGGYTFGSGTRLTVV.